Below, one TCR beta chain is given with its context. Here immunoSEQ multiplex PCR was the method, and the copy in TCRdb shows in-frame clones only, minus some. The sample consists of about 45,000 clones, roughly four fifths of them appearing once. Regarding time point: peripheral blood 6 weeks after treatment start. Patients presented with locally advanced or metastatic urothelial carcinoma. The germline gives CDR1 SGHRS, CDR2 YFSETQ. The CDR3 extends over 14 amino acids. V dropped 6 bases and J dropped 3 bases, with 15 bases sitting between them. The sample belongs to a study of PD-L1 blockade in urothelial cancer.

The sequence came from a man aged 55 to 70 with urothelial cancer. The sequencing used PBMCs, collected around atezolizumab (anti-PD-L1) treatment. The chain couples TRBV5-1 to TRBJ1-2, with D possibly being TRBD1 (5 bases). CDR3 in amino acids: CASTPGGVYYGYTF. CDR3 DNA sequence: TGCGCCAGCACCCCTGGGGGGGTTTACTATGGCTACACCTTC.